This T cell receptor (beta chain) appears in the sequencing data of a study of blood T cell repertoires in COVID-19. Study-level background: Both acute and convalescent COVID-19 samples were obtained from the United States, Italy and Spain. Sources were T cells, B-cell-depleted T cells, or PBMCs; the material itself was cDNA or gDNA.

This clone appeared once. Adults between about 18 and 95 years of age took part from about two dozen US areas. Assignment of participants to cohorts was predicated upon participant-reported clinical history. Sequenced by immunoSEQ multiplex PCR; TCRdb stores in-frame clones only, minus some. Of some 250,000 clones listed, approximately 91% are singletons. The CDR3 extends over 15 amino acids. Germline CDR1 LNHDA, CDR2 SQIVND (reference sequence). The junction had 5 bases not matched to a gene; V was cut back by 5 bases and J by 2 bases. Specimen: PBMCs or T cells enriched from blood (not recorded which). The sequence came from a woman in her 40s with acute COVID-19. V is TRBV19 and J is TRBJ1-2, with 10 bases that match TRBD1. CDR3 bases: TGTGCCAGTAGTCGACGGGACAGGGGAAACTATGGCTACACCTTC. It is translated as CASSRRDRGNYGYTF.